These 29 T cell receptor beta chains were sequenced from one sample in a study of CD8 T cells in Susac syndrome. The RNA input was roughly 0.5 to 1 ug, and it was reverse transcribed with random hexamers. TCRdb ran MiXCR on the immunoSEQ multiplex PCR reads and lists one entry per CDR3 protein. The data show 150,000 to 200,000 distinct CDR3 sequences, 90% to 95% seen once. The specimen sequenced was CD4+ T cells from PBMCs. The receptors originated from a human donor in good health.

This chain connects TRBV3-1 to TRBJ2-1, with D perhaps matching TRBD1 or TRBD2 (5 bases each). This CDR3 has 12 residues. Germline V gene sequence: CDR1 LGHDT, CDR2 YNNKEL (reference sequence). V was shortened by 4 bases and J by 15 bases, with 16 bases between the two germline ends. The CDR3 sequence: CASSPGHLGTFF. The CDR3 DNA follows: TGTGCCAGCAGCCCTGGACACCTAGGGACGTTCTTC.

The chain couples TRBV20-1 to TRBJ1-2; no clear D gene. This CDR3 comprises 12 residues. CDR1 DFQATT and CDR2 SNEGSKA come from the germline V gene (reference sequence). Trimming took off 2 bases at V and 4 bases at J, with 8 bases between the two ends. The CDR3 bases are TGCAGTGCTAGATGGAGGTCCTATGGCTACACCTTC. Encoded protein: CSARWRSYGYTF.

The rearrangement uses TRBV20-1 and TRBJ1-1; the D is unclear. The germline V and J ends were trimmed by 2 bases and 2 bases, with 3 bases remaining between them. This CDR3 contains 11 residues. The V gene's germline CDR1 is DFQATT and CDR2 SNEGSKA (reference sequence). The CDR3 nucleotides are TGCAGTGCTAGATCCAACACTGAAGCTTTCTTT. It encodes CSARSNTEAFF.

V usage is TRBV29-1 and J usage is TRBJ1-1, with a tentative D call TRBD1 (6 bases). The ends were cut back, 5 bases at V and 3 bases at J, with 19 bases in the middle. The CDR3 covers 15 residues. CDR1 SQVTM and CDR2 ANQGSEA come from the germline V gene. CDR3 sequence reads: CSVTTRGQRDTEAFF. CDR3 DNA: TGCAGCGTTACCACCCGGGGGCAAAGGGACACTGAAGCTTTCTTT.

This rearrangement joins TRBV19 to TRBJ2-7; 9 bases map to TRBD1. The length of the CDR3 is 14 residues. Trimming at V came to 6 bases and at J to 0 bases, leaving 3 bases not matched to a gene. In germline, CDR1 is LNHDA, CDR2 SQIVND (reference sequence). The CDR3 here is CASSATGGSYEQYF. In DNA, the CDR3 is TGTGCCAGTAGCGCGACAGGGGGCTCCTACGAGCAGTACTTC.

This clonotype was seen a single time. The CDR3 bases are TGTGCCAGCTCACGGACTCAAGACACCGGGGAGCTGTTTTTT. Protein: CASSRTQDTGELFF. The chain uses TRBV18 and TRBJ2-2; D perhaps matches TRBD2 (5 bases). Per germline, CDR1 KGHSH and CDR2 LQKENI. CDR3 length equals 14 residues. With 4 bases removed from V and 3 bases from J, the gap between germline ends came to 9 bases.

DNA for the CDR3: TGCAGCCTGGAACGGGGAGAGACCCAGTACTTC. Its protein is CSLERGETQYF. This rearrangement joins TRBV29-1 to TRBJ2-5; TRBD2 might be the D (5 bases). CDR1 is SQVTM and CDR2 is ANQGSEA in the germline V gene. Trimming shortened V by 8 bases and J by 4 bases, and 11 bases separated the two germline ends. The CDR3 sequence is 11 residues long. Supplemented by reference TRBV29-1 and TRBJ2-5, the full variable domain reads SAVISQKPSRDICQRGTSLTIQCQVDSQVTMMFWYRQQPGQSLTLIATANQGSEATYESGFVIDKFPISRPNLTFSTLTVSNMSPEDSSIYLCSLERGETQYFGPGTRLLVL.

The J gene is TRBJ1-5, the V gene TRBV20-1; 7 positions match TRBD1. CDR3 length: 12 residues. The junction had 8 bases not matched to a gene; V was cut back by 6 bases and J by 9 bases. The germline gives CDR1 DFQATT, CDR2 SNEGSKA (reference sequence). DNA of the CDR3: TGCAGTGCGGTACAGGGGCGCAGGCCCCAGCATTTT. Its protein is CSAVQGRRPQHF.

V is TRBV29-1 and J is TRBJ2-7, with TRBD1 identical over 9 bases. The CDR3 contains 17 residues. The V and J ends lost 1 base and 2 bases, in that order; junction bases with no gene match: 12. Germline assignment: CDR1 SQVTM and CDR2 ANQGSEA. CDR3 DNA sequence: TGCAGCGTTGAAGTCCAACCCCCGCGACAGGGGGCCTACGAGCAGTACTTC. It specifies CSVEVQPPRQGAYEQYF.

The chain recombines TRBV7-9 with TRBJ2-1; possibly TRBD1 for D (6 bases). The CDR3 runs 14 residues. Looked up from germline, CDR1 is SEHNR and CDR2 is FQNEAQ (reference sequence). The V and J ends lost 1 base and 9 bases respectively, with 13 bases between them. CDR3 loop: CASSLEGVEIEQFF. The DNA for the CDR3 is TGTGCCAGCAGCTTAGAGGGGGTCGAGATTGAGCAGTTCTTC.

This chain connects TRBV6-1 to TRBJ1-2; no definite D call. The CDR3 sequence is 12 residues long. The germline gives CDR1 MNHNS, CDR2 SASEGT. V was clipped by 2 bases and J by 4 bases, with 5 bases between them. The CDR3 here is CASSEHSYGYTF. DNA for the CDR3: TGTGCCAGCAGTGAACACAGCTATGGCTACACCTTC.

The chain is built from TRBV20-1 and TRBJ1-2; 7 nucleotides agree with TRBD1. Germline V lookup: CDR1 DFQATT, CDR2 SNEGSKA (reference sequence). V was clipped by 3 bases and J by 0 bases; unmatched bases: 4. This CDR3 contains 14 residues. CDR3 bases: TGCAGTGCTAGGGGGGACAGCGCTAACTATGGCTACACCTTC. Protein: CSARGDSANYGYTF.

V is TRBV20-1 and J is TRBJ1-5; the D is unclear. The CDR3 runs to 16 residues. Trimming removed 3 bases at V and 0 bases at J, with 15 bases between. CDR1 is DFQATT, CDR2 SNEGSKA, per germline (reference sequence). The CDR3, as DNA: TGCAGTGCTAGGAGAAGGAGCCTTGATAGCAATCAGCCCCAGCATTTT. It is translated as CSARRRSLDSNQPQHF.

The chain joins TRBV20-1 to TRBJ2-7; 8 bases fit TRBD1. The CDR3 is 13 amino acids. The trim removed 3 bases at V and 5 bases at J, leaving 6 bases unmatched. Germline CDR1 reads DFQATT; CDR2 reads SNEGSKA (reference sequence). The CDR3 sequence: CSASPGQGDEQYF. In DNA form, the CDR3 reads TGCAGTGCTAGCCCCGGACAGGGCGACGAGCAGTACTTC.

The rearrangement joins TRBV14 to TRBJ1-2; perhaps TRBD1 as D (6 bases). Germline V gives CDR1 SGHDN, CDR2 FVKESK. V was pared by 4 bases and J by 4 bases, with 10 bases between. The CDR3 covers 13 residues. CDR3 sequence: CASSPGQIYGYTF. The CDR3 nucleotides are TGTGCCAGCAGCCCCGGACAGATCTATGGCTACACCTTC.

The chain recombines TRBV7-2 with TRBJ2-3; no clear D. The CDR3 length is 14 residues. The germline V gene has CDR1 SGHTA and CDR2 FQGNSA. The V and J ends lost 3 bases and 5 bases respectively, with 12 bases between them. CDR3: CASSLPPTRDTQYF. The CDR3 region has the DNA TGTGCCAGCAGCTTGCCTCCCACACGAGATACGCAGTATTTT.

V is TRBV7-9 and J is TRBJ1-2, with 7 bases lining up with TRBD1. The ends lost 4 bases at V and 9 bases at J; junction bases unmatched: 5. CDR1 and CDR2 from the germline V gene are SEHNR and FQNEAQ (reference sequence). The CDR3 covers 12 residues. The CDR3 nucleotides read TGTGCCAGCAGCTGGGAACAGGGGAGCTACACCTTC. It encodes CASSWEQGSYTF. Variable domain in full (rest from reference TRBV7-9 and TRBJ1-2): DTGVSQNPRHKITKRGQNVTFRCDPISEHNRLYWYRQTLGQGPEFLTYFQNEAQLEKSRLLSDRFSAERPKGSFSTLEIQRTEQGDSAMYLCASSWEQGSYTFGSGTRLTVV.

V gene TRBV24-1 combines with J gene TRBJ2-2, with D unclear. The CDR3 totals 12 residues. V dropped 7 bases and J dropped 6 bases, with 8 bases sitting between them. CDR1 is KGHDR, CDR2 SFDVKD, per germline. CDR3 bases: TGTGCCACCAGGAGTCGTGCCGGGGAGCTGTTTTTT. As protein: CATRSRAGELFF.

The gene calls are TRBV29-1 and TRBJ2-7; a possible D gene is TRBD1 (6 bases). Trimming removed 4 bases from V and 2 bases from J, with 15 bases in between. Germline loops: CDR1 SQVTM, CDR2 ANQGSEA. The CDR3 totals 14 residues. The CDR3: CSVGAGTPPYEQYF. The CDR3 DNA sequence: TGCAGCGTTGGGGCCGGGACACCTCCCTACGAGCAGTACTTC.

The chain links TRBV5-1 to TRBJ2-3; 7 positions match TRBD1. Germline values: CDR1 SGHRS, CDR2 YFSETQ. The junction had 8 bases not matched to a gene; V was cut back by 7 bases and J by 0 bases. This CDR3 contains 15 residues. CDR3 in DNA: TGCGCCAGCGGAGACTCAGGGGGTAGCACAGATACGCAGTATTTT. It codes for CASGDSGGSTDTQYF.

This chain uses TRBV7-3 with TRBJ2-5; 15 nucleotides agree with TRBD2. Germline CDR1 SGHTA, CDR2 FQGTGA. Trimming cost V 11 bases and J 4 bases; bases outside gene matches: 11. CDR3 length equals 16 residues. The CDR3 DNA reads TGTGCCGGCTCTACCCCGGGACTAGCGGGGGGAGAGACCCAGTACTTC. Its translation: CAGSTPGLAGGETQYF.

The gene calls are TRBV3-1 and TRBJ1-1, with D tentatively TRBD1 (6 bases). Germline V gene data show CDR1 as LGHDT and CDR2 as YNNKEL (reference sequence). The CDR3 has 15 residues. V was pared by 3 bases and J by 5 bases, with 16 bases between. CDR3 region: CASSQGHTGKTEAFF. The CDR3, as DNA: TGTGCCAGCAGCCAGGGACACACAGGGAAGACTGAAGCTTTCTTT.

This clonotype was picked up a small number of times. The chain carries TRBV12-3 or TRBV12-4 and TRBJ2-3; 9 nucleotides match TRBD1. The CDR3 covers 14 residues. The trim removed 1 base at V and 4 bases at J, leaving 0 bases unmatched. CDR3 region: CASSLGTGADTQYF. In DNA form, the CDR3 reads TGTGCCAGCAGTTTAGGGACAGGGGCAGATACGCAGTATTTT.

The V call is TRBV25-1, the J call TRBJ2-7; D ambiguous. Germline values: CDR1 MGHDK, CDR2 SYGVNS. Trimming shortened V by 8 bases and J by 1 base, and 12 bases separated the two germline ends. This CDR3 has 13 residues. The CDR3 nucleotides read TGTGCCAGCTTCCGGACCGGGTCCTACGAGCAGTACTTC. Its protein product is CASFRTGSYEQYF.

This chain links TRBV5-4 with TRBJ2-5; possible D gene TRBD1, 6 bases. This CDR3 has 13 amino acids. Germline V gene sequence: CDR1 SGHNT, CDR2 YYREEE (reference sequence). Trimming stripped 3 bases from V and 2 bases from J, with 8 bases between. The CDR3 here is CASSWDNQETQYF. CDR3 in DNA: TGTGCCAGCAGCTGGGACAATCAAGAGACCCAGTACTTC.

The chain uses TRBV20-1 and TRBJ1-6, with 11 bases matching TRBD1. Germline V CDR1 and CDR2: DFQATT, SNEGSKA (reference sequence). The CDR3 runs to 16 residues. V gave up 6 bases and J gave up 10 bases; unmatched junction bases: 14. The chain's CDR3 is CSAASSGQGGLSPLHF. CDR3 DNA: TGCAGTGCCGCCTCCTCGGGACAGGGGGGATTGTCACCCCTCCACTTT.

V gene TRBV5-1 combines with J gene TRBJ2-7, with TRBD1 identical over 8 bases. This CDR3 spans 14 amino acids. V was clipped by 3 bases and J by 5 bases; unmatched bases: 7. Germline V gene data show CDR1 as SGHRS and CDR2 as YFSETQ. The CDR3 DNA reads as TGCGCCAGCAGCTACCGGGACAGGTTGGACGAGCAGTACTTC. The encoded protein is CASSYRDRLDEQYF.

The CDR3 DNA reads as TGCAGTGCTAGACTAGCGGGGTACTACGAGCAGTACTTC. Its translation is CSARLAGYYEQYF. The chain has TRBV20-1 and TRBJ2-7; TRBD2 matches 9 bases. The V and J ends lost 2 bases and 3 bases, in that order; junction bases with no gene match: 2. The germline CDR1 and CDR2 sequences are DFQATT and SNEGSKA (reference sequence). The CDR3 consists of 13 residues.

The genes are TRBV20-1 and TRBJ2-3; maybe TRBD1 (5 bases). The CDR3 length is 14 residues. The germline V and J ends were trimmed by 3 bases and 3 bases, with 13 bases remaining between them. The V gene's germline CDR1 is DFQATT and CDR2 SNEGSKA (reference sequence). The CDR3 coding sequence is TGCAGTGCTAGCTGGGGAAGGGGAACAGATACGCAGTATTTT. Translation: CSASWGRGTDTQYF.